The sequence of this TCR beta chain was determined in a study of T cell responses to AZD1222 COVID-19 vaccine. Here immunoSEQ multiplex PCR was the method, and the copy in TCRdb shows in-frame clones only, minus some. In the table there are about 150,000 clones, over 80% of which are singletons. The TCR comes from an adult who received the AZD1222 COVID-19 vaccine. The specimen comprised peripheral blood, sampled 28 days after the second AZD1222 dose.

The CDR3 here is CASSLFQIGISFRESPSTDTQYF. CDR3 coding DNA: TGCGCCAGCAGCTTGTTTCAGATCGGGATTTCGTTCAGGGAATCTCCCTCCACAGATACGCAGTATTTT. This chain connects TRBV5-1 to TRBJ2-3; either TRBD1 or TRBD2 may supply D (5 bases each). The V end lost 1 base, the J end lost 2 bases, and 35 bases lay between the germline ends. Germline assignment: CDR1 SGHRS and CDR2 YFSETQ. The CDR3 sequence is 23 residues long.